Shown below are 28 T cell receptor beta chains from a single sample sequenced in a study of T cell repertoires in cytomegalovirus infection. Each CDR3 protein gets one entry after TCRdb re-called the reads with MiXCR. This table has roughly 76,000 distinct CDR3 sequences, about 4% appearing once. Material for sequencing was PBMCs. These receptors all stem from a human donor in good health (CMV status not recorded). Some clones in this sample may be carry-over from other donors' samples.

There are many counts of this clonotype. The chain links TRBV5-4 to TRBJ2-3; D tentatively reads TRBD1 or TRBD2 (5 bases each). Germline CDR1 and CDR2: SGHNT and YYREEE (reference sequence). The germline V and J ends were trimmed by 5 bases and 5 bases, with 9 bases remaining between them. The CDR3 totals 12 residues. CDR3 bases: TGTGCCAGCAGGGGGGACGGAGATACGCAGTATTTT. Translation: CASRGDGDTQYF.

This clonotype was observed at least ten times. V usage is TRBV29-1 and J usage is TRBJ1-4; possible D gene TRBD1, 5 bases. Trimming cost V 5 bases and J 5 bases, with 12 bases left between them. The CDR3 is 13 residues long. The germline gives CDR1 SQVTM, CDR2 ANQGSEA. CDR3 loop: CSVIGDGNEKLFF. In DNA form, the CDR3 reads TGCAGCGTTATAGGGGACGGAAATGAAAAACTGTTTTTT.

This clonotype was counted at least ten times. The chain employs TRBV19 and TRBJ2-2, with 7 bases fitting TRBD2. The CDR3 spans 16 residues. V lost 3 bases to trimming and J lost 4 bases; unmatched junction nucleotides: 8. Looked up from germline, CDR1 is LNHDA and CDR2 is SQIVND (reference sequence). The CDR3 nucleotides are TGTGCCAGTAGTATTTCGGGGGGAATTGGCACCGGGGAGCTGTTTTTT. Amino acid sequence: CASSISGGIGTGELFF.

This clonotype was detected ten times or more. The chain combines TRBV6-1 with TRBJ1-1, with 7 bases aligning to TRBD1. The CDR3 loop spans 11 amino acids. Losses at the gene ends were 8 bases for V and 4 bases for J; bases not matched to a gene: 1. The germline CDR1 and CDR2 sequences are MNHNS and SASEGT. In nucleotides, the CDR3 is TGTGCCAGCCACAGGGGCACTGAAGCTTTCTTT. This encodes CASHRGTEAFF.

There are many counts of this clonotype. The V gene is TRBV7-2, the J gene TRBJ2-1; D may be TRBD2 (5 bases). The ends were cut back, 2 bases at V and 4 bases at J, with 18 bases in the middle. The CDR3 totals 17 residues. Germline V CDR1 and CDR2: SGHTA, FQGNSA. In nucleotides, the CDR3 is TGTGCCAGCAGCTTACAATCCGGGATTCTAAGTTACAATGAGCAGTTCTTC. Translating it yields CASSLQSGILSYNEQFF.

There are many counts of this clonotype. V and J are TRBV7-2 and TRBJ2-7; 8 bases are shared with TRBD1. J was trimmed by 4 bases and V by 1 base; bases with no gene match: 3. CDR1 is SGHTA, CDR2 FQGNSA, per germline. The CDR3 length is 14 residues. In nucleotides, the CDR3 is TGTGCCAGCAGCTTAGACCACAGGGGGTACGAGCAGTACTTC. Translating it yields CASSLDHRGYEQYF.

This clonotype was seen ten or more times. The CDR3 nucleotides are TGTGCCAGCAGTTTGAACCAAGAGACCCAGTACTTC. Its protein product is CASSLNQETQYF. The genes are TRBV12-3 or TRBV12-4 and TRBJ2-5; D ambiguous. V lost 3 bases, J lost 0 bases, and 2 bases lay in between. The CDR3 covers 12 residues.

At least ten counts were recorded for this clonotype. This chain joins TRBV7-8 and TRBJ1-1, with a tentative D call TRBD1 (5 bases). Trimming stripped 0 bases from V and 4 bases from J, with 12 bases between. CDR1 is SGHVS, CDR2 FQNEAQ, per germline. The CDR3 consists of 15 residues. Written as DNA, the CDR3 is TGTGCCAGCAGCTTAGCGGGGGGAATTGGCACTGAAGCTTTCTTT. It translates to CASSLAGGIGTEAFF. The complete variable domain, with remaining parts taken from reference TRBV7-8 and TRBJ1-1, reads GAGVSQSPRYKVAKRGQDVALRCDPISGHVSLFWYQQALGQGPEFLTYFQNEAQLDKSGLPSDRFFAERPEGSVSTLKIQRTQQEDSAVYLCASSLAGGIGTEAFFGQGTRLTVV.

By proportion, this clonotype is medium-sized (0.01 to 0.1%). The V gene is TRBV7-2, the J gene TRBJ2-7; 7 bases are shared with TRBD1. The CDR3 is made up of 14 amino acids. Trimming removed 1 base from V and 8 bases from J; junction bases left unmatched: 8. Germline-derived CDR1 and CDR2 are SGHTA and FQGNSA. The CDR3 coding sequence is TGTGCCAGCAGCTTAGGAGGGGGCGGAGTGAAGCAGTACTTC. This sequence encodes CASSLGGGGVKQYF.

This clonotype was observed many times. The chain has TRBV5-1 and TRBJ2-3; maybe TRBD1 (7 bases). CDR1 is SGHRS, CDR2 YFSETQ, per germline. The CDR3 sequence is 15 residues long. V gave up 7 bases and J gave up 3 bases, with 18 bases separating them. CDR3 amino acids: CASGTASGGTDTQYF. The CDR3 DNA follows: TGCGCCAGCGGGACAGCCTCCGGGGGTACAGATACGCAGTATTTT. Full variable domain (missing parts from reference TRBV5-1 and TRBJ2-3): KAGVTQTPRYLIKTRGQQVTLSCSPISGHRSVSWYQQTPGQGLQFLFEYFSETQRNKGNFPGRFSGRQFSNSRSEMNVSTLELGDSALYLCASGTASGGTDTQYFGPGTRLTVL.

This clonotype has at least ten counts. The chain combines TRBV19 with TRBJ2-5, with no clear D. This CDR3 contains 13 residues. Between the trimmed V and J ends, which lost 6 bases and 5 bases, there was a span of 13 bases. Per the germline V gene, CDR1 is LNHDA and CDR2 is SQIVND (reference sequence). As DNA, the CDR3 is TGTGCCAGTAGCCGGAGTAGCAGGGAGACCCAGTACTTC. Translated: CASSRSSRETQYF.

This clonotype has a count of ten or more. The rearrangement uses TRBV7-8 and TRBJ2-3, with 12 bases lining up with TRBD2. Germline assignment: CDR1 SGHVS and CDR2 FQNEAQ. The CDR3 is 14 amino acids. V was pared by 10 bases and J by 8 bases, with 10 bases of the junction left unmatched. The CDR3 here is CATGLAGSLGTQYF. CDR3 sequence (DNA): TGTGCCACTGGACTAGCGGGGTCTTTGGGTACGCAGTATTTT.

This clonotype was recorded at least ten times. The V call is TRBV28, the J call TRBJ2-1, with a possible D match to TRBD2 (5 bases). This CDR3 has 17 residues. Germline V CDR1 and CDR2: MDHEN, SYDVKM. V lost 1 base and J 1 base, leaving 14 bases between the germline ends. CDR3 DNA: TGTGCCAGCAGTTTATACCGGGGAGACATATCCTACAATGAGCAGTTCTTC. Translated, it gives CASSLYRGDISYNEQFF.

This clonotype appeared many times. V usage is TRBV7-2 and J usage is TRBJ1-4; 7 nucleotides agree with TRBD1. CDR3 length: 16 residues. Germline CDR1 SGHTA, CDR2 FQGNSA. Losses at the gene ends were 1 base for V and 7 bases for J; bases not matched to a gene: 9. The CDR3 reads CASSLVLQGSAEKLFF. CDR3 bases: TGTGCCAGCAGCTTAGTCCTACAGGGGTCGGCTGAAAAACTGTTTTTT. Together with reference TRBV7-2 and TRBJ1-4, the CDR3 gives the full variable domain: GAGVSQSPSNKVTEKGKDVELRCDPISGHTALYWYRQSLGQGLEFLIYFQGNSAPDKSGLPSDRFSAERTGGSVSTLTIQRTQQEDSAVYLCASSLVLQGSAEKLFFGSGTQLSVL.

This clonotype was recorded at least ten times. The rearrangement links TRBV7-2 to TRBJ2-4; D might be TRBD1 or TRBD2, each matching 5 bases. CDR3 length: 16 residues. The V gene's germline CDR1 is SGHTA and CDR2 FQGNSA. Trimming removed 1 base at V and 2 bases at J, with 12 bases between. Here the CDR3 DNA reads TGTGCCAGCAGCTTAGTTTCGGGGCGGCCCAAAAACATTCAGTACTTC. Translation gives CASSLVSGRPKNIQYF.

This clonotype has ten or more counts. The chain joins TRBV28 to TRBJ2-3, with D hard to call. CDR1 and CDR2 (germline): MDHEN, SYDVKM. Trimming removed 6 bases from V and 2 bases from J, with 12 bases in between. The CDR3 spans 14 residues. The CDR3 DNA is TGTGCCAGCAGCCCCCGATCAGTCACAGATACGCAGTATTTT. Translation gives CASSPRSVTDTQYF.

This clonotype was seen many times. This rearrangement joins TRBV27 to TRBJ2-7; weak D call: TRBD2 (5 bases). The CDR3 is 12 amino acids. Between the trimmed V and J ends, which lost 9 bases and 1 base, there was a span of 10 bases. Germline V gene data show CDR1 as MNHEY and CDR2 as SMNVEV (reference sequence). This CDR3 is CASSSGSYEQYF. The CDR3 DNA is TGTGCCAGTTCCTCGGGGTCCTACGAGCAGTACTTC.

In this sample, this clonotype turned up many times. The chain uses TRBV25-1 and TRBJ2-1, with 7 bases aligning to TRBD2. The CDR3 spans 13 residues. With V trimmed by 7 bases and J by 2 bases, 2 bases remained unmatched. Germline V CDR1 and CDR2: MGHDK, SYGVNS. DNA for the CDR3: TGTGCCAGCAACCGGGGGGCCTACAATGAGCAGTTCTTC. Translated: CASNRGAYNEQFF.

This clonotype was recorded at least ten times. The V call is TRBV7-2, the J call TRBJ1-1; D possibly corresponds to TRBD1 (6 bases). The V gene lost 6 bases and the J gene lost 5 bases, with 16 bases spanning the gap. The CDR3 is 14 amino acids. Germline lookup yields CDR1 SGHTA and CDR2 FQGNSA. The CDR3 sequence: CASSQGTVGTEAFF. CDR3 DNA: TGTGCCAGCAGTCAGGGGACTGTGGGGACTGAAGCTTTCTTT.

This clonotype was seen ten or more times. This chain links TRBV28 with TRBJ1-4, with D tentatively TRBD1 (6 bases). CDR1 MDHEN and CDR2 SYDVKM come from the germline V gene. This CDR3 region has 16 residues. V was trimmed by 6 bases and J by 4 bases, leaving 18 bases between them. Here the CDR3 DNA reads TGTGCCAGCAGGGGCTCGGGGGCGCGGGGTAATGAAAAACTGTTTTTT. Translation: CASRGSGARGNEKLFF.

This clonotype showed up many times. The genes are TRBV5-4 and TRBJ2-5; 10 bases match TRBD2. The CDR3 runs to 18 residues. V dropped 4 bases and J dropped 2; count of bases not matched to a gene: 14. Germline CDR1 SGHNT, CDR2 YYREEE (reference sequence). The CDR3 loop reads CASSPRRYSGGTQETQYF. CDR3 DNA: TGTGCCAGCAGCCCGCGGCGGTATAGCGGGGGGACACAAGAGACCCAGTACTTC.

This clonotype was recorded at least ten times. The chain recombines TRBV23-1 with TRBJ1-1; D ambiguous. TRBV23-1 is noted as an ORF with a role that remains uncertain. V was pared by 6 bases and J by 1 base, with 12 bases between. This CDR3 has 14 residues. Here the CDR3 reads CASSPNQTNTEAFF. CDR3 coding DNA: TGCGCCAGCAGCCCCAATCAAACGAACACTGAAGCTTTCTTT.

This clonotype was picked up many times. V is TRBV7-9 and J is TRBJ1-1; D gene ambiguous. CDR1 and CDR2 from the germline V gene are SEHNR and FQNEAQ (reference sequence). This CDR3 spans 16 amino acids. Between the trimmed V and J ends, which lost 7 bases and 2 bases, there was a span of 20 bases. CDR3 protein: CASMPKIPVPNTEAFF. CDR3 DNA: TGTGCCAGCATGCCAAAGATACCGGTCCCCAACACTGAAGCTTTCTTT.

In its sample, this clonotype was seen many times. V is TRBV7-6 and J is TRBJ2-5; tentative D call: TRBD2 (6 bases). V dropped 6 bases and J dropped 5 bases, with 19 bases sitting between them. This CDR3 region has 15 residues. Germline assignment: CDR1 SGHVS and CDR2 FNYEAQ. CDR3 region: CASSRDAGGMETQYF. CDR3 nucleotide sequence: TGTGCCAGCAGTCGAGATGCTGGGGGGATGGAGACCCAGTACTTC.

This clonotype occurred many times. The V call is TRBV28, the J call TRBJ2-7, with D tentatively TRBD1 (6 bases). Trimming cost V 6 bases and J 4 bases, with 10 bases left between them. The CDR3 contains 12 residues. In germline, CDR1 is MDHEN, CDR2 SYDVKM. Here the CDR3 DNA reads TGTGCCAGCAGACCGGACAGTTACGAGCAGTACTTC. Protein sequence: CASRPDSYEQYF.

By share of the sample, this clonotype is medium-sized (0.01 to 0.1%). The V gene is TRBV7-2, the J gene TRBJ1-1, with 7 bases matching TRBD1. The V gene end was trimmed by 8 bases and the J gene end by 4 bases; junction bases not matched to a gene: 16. The CDR3 runs to 16 residues. CDR1 SGHTA and CDR2 FQGNSA come from the germline V gene. The CDR3 nucleotides read TGTGCCAGCCGCGCTATTCGGGGACAGTTGGGCACTGAAGCTTTCTTT. Translation: CASRAIRGQLGTEAFF.

This clonotype was found many times. This rearrangement joins TRBV19 to TRBJ2-5; 11 bases line up with TRBD2. The CDR3 runs 14 residues. Per the germline V gene, CDR1 is LNHDA and CDR2 is SQIVND (reference sequence). V lost 6 bases, J lost 4 bases, and 4 bases stayed unmatched. This CDR3 is CASSLLAGGETQYF. DNA for the CDR3: TGTGCCAGTAGCCTTCTAGCGGGGGGAGAGACCCAGTACTTC.

This clonotype has a count of ten or more. The chain combines TRBV10-3 with TRBJ2-5; TRBD2 might be the D (7 bases). Trimming cost V 7 bases and J 5 bases, with 17 bases left between them. This CDR3 region has 14 residues. Germline V gene data show CDR1 as ENHRY and CDR2 as SYGVKD. CDR3: CAINGGGGTETQYF. The DNA for the CDR3 is TGTGCCATCAATGGAGGGGGGGGGACCGAGACCCAGTACTTC.